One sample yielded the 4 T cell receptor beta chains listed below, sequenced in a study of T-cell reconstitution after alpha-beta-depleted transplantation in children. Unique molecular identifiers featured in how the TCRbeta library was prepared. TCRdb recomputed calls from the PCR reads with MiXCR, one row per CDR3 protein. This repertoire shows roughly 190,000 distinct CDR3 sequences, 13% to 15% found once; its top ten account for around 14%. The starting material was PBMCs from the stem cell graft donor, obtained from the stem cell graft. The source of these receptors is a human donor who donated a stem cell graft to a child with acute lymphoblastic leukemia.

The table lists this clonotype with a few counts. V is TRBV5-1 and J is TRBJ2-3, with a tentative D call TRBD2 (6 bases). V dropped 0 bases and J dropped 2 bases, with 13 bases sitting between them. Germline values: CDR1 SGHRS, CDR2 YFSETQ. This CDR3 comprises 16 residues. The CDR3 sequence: CASSLDPTRPTDTQYF. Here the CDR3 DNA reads TGCGCCAGCAGCTTGGACCCGACTAGGCCCACAGATACGCAGTATTTT. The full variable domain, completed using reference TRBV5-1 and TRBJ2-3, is KAGVTQTPRYLIKTRGQQVTLSCSPISGHRSVSWYQQTPGQGLQFLFEYFSETQRNKGNFPGRFSGRQFSNSRSEMNVSTLELGDSALYLCASSLDPTRPTDTQYFGPGTRLTVL.

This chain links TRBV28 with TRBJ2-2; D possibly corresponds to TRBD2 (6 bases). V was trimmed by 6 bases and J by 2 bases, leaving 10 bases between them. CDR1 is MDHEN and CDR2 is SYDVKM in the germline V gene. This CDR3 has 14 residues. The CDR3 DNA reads TGTGCCAGCAGGACTAGACGAAACACCGGGGAGCTGTTTTTT. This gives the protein CASRTRRNTGELFF.

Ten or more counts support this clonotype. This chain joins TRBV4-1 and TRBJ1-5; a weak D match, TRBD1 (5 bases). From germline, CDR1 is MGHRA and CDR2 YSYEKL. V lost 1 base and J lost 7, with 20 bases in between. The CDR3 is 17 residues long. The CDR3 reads CASSQVFRDGFAQPQHF. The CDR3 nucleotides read TGCGCCAGCAGCCAAGTCTTCCGGGACGGCTTTGCACAGCCCCAGCATTTT.

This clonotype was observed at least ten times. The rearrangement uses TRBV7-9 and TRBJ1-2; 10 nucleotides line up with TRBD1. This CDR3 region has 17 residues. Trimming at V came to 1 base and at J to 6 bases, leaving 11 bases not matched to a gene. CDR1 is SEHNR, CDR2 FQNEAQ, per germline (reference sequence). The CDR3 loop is CASSLEYRDRGRDGYTF. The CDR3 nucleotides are TGTGCCAGCAGCTTAGAATACCGGGACAGGGGAAGGGATGGCTACACCTTC.